Below are 20 T cell receptor beta chains sequenced from a single sample in a study of T cell clonotyping in hematopoietic cell transplantation. Clones were sequenced by immunoSEQ multiplex PCR, and TCRdb holds only the in-frame ones, with some missing. The data show 17,000 or so clones, 71% seen once. Sequencing input: peripheral blood mononuclear cells. These receptors were obtained from a woman aged 55-69 years in good health. Some clones in this sample may be carry-over from other donors' samples.

The gene calls are TRBV13 and TRBJ1-2; D might be TRBD1 (5 bases). The CDR3 consists of 14 residues. Germline-derived CDR1 and CDR2 are PRHDT and FYEKMQ (reference sequence). V dropped 5 bases and J dropped 6 bases, with 16 bases sitting between them. CDR3 sequence: CASSPTGRADGYTF. The DNA for the CDR3 is TGTGCCAGCAGCCCTACGGGCAGGGCCGATGGCTACACCTTC.

The V and J genes are TRBV5-5 and TRBJ1-6; D might be TRBD1 (5 bases). The CDR3 contains 17 residues. Germline values: CDR1 SGHKS, CDR2 YYEKEE (reference sequence). The V end lost 3 bases, the J end lost 9 bases, and 22 bases lay between the germline ends. The CDR3 nucleotides read TGTGCCAGCAGCTGGGGCTATGGTATGGGCACCGTTTCACCCCTCCACTTT. Translation gives CASSWGYGMGTVSPLHF.

The chain has TRBV7-3 and TRBJ2-2; 9 bases line up with TRBD1. CDR1 and CDR2 from the germline V gene are SGHTA and FQGTGA. The CDR3 loop spans 15 amino acids. V shed 1 base, J shed 5 bases, and the junction held 2 bases outside the gene matches. The CDR3 here is CASSLRGQGTGELFF. Written as DNA, the CDR3 is TGTGCCAGCAGCTTAAGGGGACAGGGAACCGGGGAGCTGTTTTTT. The whole variable domain, filled in from reference TRBV7-3 and TRBJ2-2, reads GAGVSQTPSNKVTEKGKYVELRCDPISGHTALYWYRQSLGQGPEFLIYFQGTGAADDSGLPNDRFFAVRPEGSVSTLKIQRTERGDSAVYLCASSLRGQGTGELFFGEGSRLTVL.

This clone has more than one count but fewer than ten. The chain has TRBV2 and TRBJ1-1; tentatively, D is TRBD1 (5 bases). V was clipped by 4 bases and J by 1 base, with 7 bases between them. The CDR3 contains 13 residues. Germline V lookup: CDR1 SNHLY, CDR2 FYNNEI. The CDR3 reads CASSGRGNTEAFF. In DNA, the CDR3 is TGTGCCAGCAGTGGTAGGGGGAACACTGAAGCTTTCTTT.

The J gene is TRBJ1-2, the V gene TRBV7-9; D may be TRBD1 (5 bases). The CDR3 has 15 amino acids. Trimming cost V 0 bases and J 4 bases, with 12 bases left between them. Germline V lookup: CDR1 SEHNR, CDR2 FQNEAQ (reference sequence). The DNA for the CDR3 is TGTGCCAGCAGCTTAGCAGGGGCTCAGATCTATGGCTACACCTTC. It codes for CASSLAGAQIYGYTF.

This chain links TRBV6-4 with TRBJ2-5, with D possibly TRBD1 on 5 matching bases. Germline CDR1 and CDR2: MRHNA and SNTAGT. The ends were cut back, 5 bases at V and 7 bases at J, with 14 bases in the middle. The CDR3 length is 13 residues. The DNA for the CDR3 is TGTGCCAGCAGTCAGGACATTCGAGGGACCCAGTACTTC. Encoded protein: CASSQDIRGTQYF.

This clone was detected once. The gene calls are TRBV19 and TRBJ2-3; D is tentatively TRBD1 or TRBD2 (6 bases each). Germline CDR1 LNHDA, CDR2 SQIVND (reference sequence). The germline V and J ends were trimmed by 10 bases and 2 bases, with 22 bases remaining between them. The CDR3 length is 16 residues. CDR3 coding DNA: TGTGCCACTCGGGGGCCGGGACGGAGGAACACAGATACGCAGTATTTT. Its translation: CATRGPGRRNTDTQYF. The whole variable domain, remainder taken from reference TRBV19 and TRBJ2-3, is DGGITQSPKYLFRKEGQNVTLSCEQNLNHDAMYWYRQDPGQGLRLIYYSQIVNDFQKGDIAEGYSVSREKKESFPLTVTSAQKNPTAFYLCATRGPGRRNTDTQYFGPGTRLTVL.

This clone showed up just once. The rearrangement links TRBV19 to TRBJ2-3; 10 bases map to TRBD1. The CDR3 loop spans 16 amino acids. Germline V gives CDR1 LNHDA, CDR2 SQIVND (reference sequence). Trimming cost V 6 bases and J 5 bases; bases outside gene matches: 11. The CDR3 here is CASRPGDRGFVDTQYF. CDR3 DNA: TGTGCCAGTAGACCCGGGGACAGGGGTTTTGTAGATACGCAGTATTTT.

The chain is built from TRBV25-1 and TRBJ2-3, with D hard to call. Trimming cost V 6 bases and J 5 bases, with 3 bases left between them. CDR1 is MGHDK, CDR2 SYGVNS, per germline. The CDR3 runs 10 residues. Written as DNA, the CDR3 is TGTGCCAGCAGGGGAGATACGCAGTATTTT. Translating it yields CASRGDTQYF.

V gene TRBV2 combines with J gene TRBJ2-7; the match to TRBD2 covers 14 bases. The CDR3 is 15 amino acids. V was clipped by 6 bases and J by 5 bases; unmatched bases: 6. In germline, CDR1 is SNHLY, CDR2 FYNNEI. CDR3 in amino acids: CASRFGTSGSHEQYF. As DNA, the CDR3 is TGTGCCAGCAGGTTTGGGACTAGCGGGAGCCACGAGCAGTACTTC.

This chain joins TRBV30 and TRBJ2-7; TRBD1 is a possible D gene (5 bases). Trimming removed 6 bases from V and 0 bases from J, with 9 bases in between. The CDR3 loop spans 12 amino acids. Looked up from germline, CDR1 is GTSNPN and CDR2 is SVGIG (reference sequence). Here the CDR3 DNA reads TGTGCCTGTACGGACAACTCCTACGAGCAGTACTTC. Protein product: CACTDNSYEQYF. Full variable domain (outside the CDR3, taken from reference TRBV30 and TRBJ2-7): SQTIHQWPATLVQPVGSPLSLECTVEGTSNPNLYWYRQAAGRGLQLLFYSVGIGQISSEVPQNLSASRPQDRQFILSSKKLLLSDSGFYLCACTDNSYEQYFGPGTRLTVT.

The chain joins TRBV28 to TRBJ1-2; 9 bases agree with TRBD1. V was pared by 5 bases and J by 2 bases, with 9 bases of the junction left unmatched. Germline-derived CDR1 and CDR2 are MDHEN and SYDVKM. The CDR3 is 16 residues long. This CDR3 reads CASSRPGQGLNYGYTF. CDR3 DNA: TGTGCCAGCAGTAGACCGGGACAGGGACTCAACTATGGCTACACCTTC.

V is TRBV29-1 and J is TRBJ1-2; no definite D call. Germline CDR1 SQVTM, CDR2 ANQGSEA. Trimming removed 0 bases at V and 8 bases at J, with 4 bases between. The CDR3 spans 10 residues. The CDR3 DNA is TGCAGCGTTGAAGAGGGGGGCTACACCTTC. Its protein is CSVEEGGYTF.

This clone occurred a few times. The chain recombines TRBV7-2 with TRBJ1-2, with 7 bases lining up with TRBD1. CDR3 length: 13 amino acids. V lost 6 bases and J lost 4; bases outside the gene matches: 5. Germline V lookup: CDR1 SGHTA, CDR2 FQGNSA. This CDR3 reads CASSHGQVYGYTF. The CDR3 DNA follows: TGTGCCAGCAGTCATGGACAGGTCTATGGCTACACCTTC.

V is TRBV6-5 and J is TRBJ1-4, with D possibly being TRBD1 (5 bases). The germline gives CDR1 MNHEY, CDR2 SVGAGI. The length of the CDR3 is 16 residues. The ends were cut back, 1 base at V and 6 bases at J, with 15 bases in the middle. The CDR3 sequence: CASSYFPQGADEKLFF. CDR3 nucleotide sequence: TGTGCCAGCAGTTACTTCCCTCAGGGTGCGGATGAAAAACTGTTTTTT.

This sequence joins TRBV28 and TRBJ2-7, with 7 positions matching TRBD2. The CDR3 length is 16 residues. Losses at the gene ends were 1 base for V and 3 bases for J; bases not matched to a gene: 9. Germline CDR1 and CDR2: MDHEN and SYDVKM. The CDR3 coding sequence is TGTGCCAGCAGTTTATCTGCGGGCCGCGGGGGCTACGAGCAGTACTTC. It codes for CASSLSAGRGGYEQYF.

This chain connects TRBV30 to TRBJ1-5, with 7 bases that match TRBD1. Germline trimming cut 4 bases from V and 3 bases from J; bases unmatched to any gene: 6. The CDR3 extends over 14 amino acids. Per the germline V gene, CDR1 is GTSNPN and CDR2 is SVGIG (reference sequence). CDR3 loop: CAWKTGTDNQPQHF. DNA for the CDR3: TGTGCCTGGAAGACAGGGACTGACAATCAGCCCCAGCATTTT. Filled out from reference TRBV30 and TRBJ1-5, the complete variable domain reads SQTIHQWPATLVQPVGSPLSLECTVEGTSNPNLYWYRQAAGRGLQLLFYSVGIGQISSEVPQNLSASRPQDRQFILSSKKLLLSDSGFYLCAWKTGTDNQPQHFGDGTRLSIL.

V is TRBV6-6 and J is TRBJ1-1, with D unclear. With 2 bases removed from V and 6 bases from J, the gap between germline ends came to 7 bases. The CDR3 covers 12 residues. Germline values: CDR1 MNHNY, CDR2 SVGAGI (reference sequence). This CDR3 reads CASSYAQSEAFF. The DNA for the CDR3 is TGTGCCAGCAGTTACGCTCAGTCTGAAGCTTTCTTT.

The genes are TRBV28 and TRBJ1-2; 7 bases match TRBD1. The CDR3 spans 14 residues. V gave up 6 bases and J gave up 4 bases; unmatched junction bases: 8. Germline V CDR1 and CDR2: MDHEN, SYDVKM. CDR3 sequence (DNA): TGTGCCAGCAGCGACCCACCAGGGGGCTATGGCTACACCTTC. The encoded protein is CASSDPPGGYGYTF.

The CDR3 DNA follows: TGTGCCAGCAGTGACCCAGGGGGCCACTCCTACGAGCAGTACTTC. Translated, it gives CASSDPGGHSYEQYF. The J gene is TRBJ2-7, the V gene TRBV2; the match to TRBD1 covers 8 bases. The CDR3 runs 15 residues. The germline CDR1 and CDR2 sequences are SNHLY and FYNNEI. After removal of 3 bases from V and 0 bases from J, the junction contained 4 bases not matched to a gene.